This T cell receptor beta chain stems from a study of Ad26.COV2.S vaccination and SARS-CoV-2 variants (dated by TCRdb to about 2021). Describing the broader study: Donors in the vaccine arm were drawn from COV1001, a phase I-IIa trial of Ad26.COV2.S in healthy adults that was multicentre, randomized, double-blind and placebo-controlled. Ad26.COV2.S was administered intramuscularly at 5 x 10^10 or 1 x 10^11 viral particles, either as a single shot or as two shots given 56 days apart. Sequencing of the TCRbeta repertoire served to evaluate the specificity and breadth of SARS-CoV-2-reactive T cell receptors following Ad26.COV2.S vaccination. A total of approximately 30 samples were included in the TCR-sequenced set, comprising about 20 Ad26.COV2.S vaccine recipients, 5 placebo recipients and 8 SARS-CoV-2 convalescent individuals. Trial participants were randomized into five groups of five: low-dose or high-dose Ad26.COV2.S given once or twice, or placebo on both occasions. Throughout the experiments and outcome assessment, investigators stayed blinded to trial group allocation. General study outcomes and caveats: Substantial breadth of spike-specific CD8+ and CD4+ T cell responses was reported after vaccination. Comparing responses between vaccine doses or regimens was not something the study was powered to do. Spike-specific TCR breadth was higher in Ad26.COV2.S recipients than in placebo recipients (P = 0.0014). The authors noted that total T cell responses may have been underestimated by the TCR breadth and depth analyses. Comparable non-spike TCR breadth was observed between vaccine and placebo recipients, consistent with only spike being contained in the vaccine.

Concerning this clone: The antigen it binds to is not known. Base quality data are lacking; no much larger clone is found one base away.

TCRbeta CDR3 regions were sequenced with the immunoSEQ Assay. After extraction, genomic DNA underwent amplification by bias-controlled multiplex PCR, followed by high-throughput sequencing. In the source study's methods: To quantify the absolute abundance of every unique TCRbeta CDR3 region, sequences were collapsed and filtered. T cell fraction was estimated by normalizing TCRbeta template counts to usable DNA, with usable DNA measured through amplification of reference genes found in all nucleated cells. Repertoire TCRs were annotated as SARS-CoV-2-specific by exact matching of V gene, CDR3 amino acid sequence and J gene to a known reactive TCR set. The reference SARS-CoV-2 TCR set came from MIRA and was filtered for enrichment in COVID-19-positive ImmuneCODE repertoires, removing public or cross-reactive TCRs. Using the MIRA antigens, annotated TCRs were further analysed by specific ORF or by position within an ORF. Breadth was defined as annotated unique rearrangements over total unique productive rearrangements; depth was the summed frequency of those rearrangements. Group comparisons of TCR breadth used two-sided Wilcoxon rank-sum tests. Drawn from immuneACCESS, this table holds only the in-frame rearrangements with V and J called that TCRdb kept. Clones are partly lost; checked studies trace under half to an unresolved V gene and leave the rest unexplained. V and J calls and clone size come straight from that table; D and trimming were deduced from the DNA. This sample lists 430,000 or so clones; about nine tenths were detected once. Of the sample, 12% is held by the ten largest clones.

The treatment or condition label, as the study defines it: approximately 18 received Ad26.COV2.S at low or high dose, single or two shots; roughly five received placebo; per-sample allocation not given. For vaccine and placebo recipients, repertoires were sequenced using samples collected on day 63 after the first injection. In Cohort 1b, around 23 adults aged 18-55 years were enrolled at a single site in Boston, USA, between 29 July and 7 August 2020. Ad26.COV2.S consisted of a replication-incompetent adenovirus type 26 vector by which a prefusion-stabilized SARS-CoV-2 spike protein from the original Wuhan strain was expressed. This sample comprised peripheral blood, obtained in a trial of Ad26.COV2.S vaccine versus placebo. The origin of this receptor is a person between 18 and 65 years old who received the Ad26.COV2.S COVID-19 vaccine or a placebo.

The CDR3 region reads CASSSQRLNTGELFF. The sequenced DNA: TGTGCCAGCAGCTCTCAGAGACTGAACACCGGGGAGCTGTTTTTT. Recombination joined TRBV5-5 with TRBJ2-2; the D gene cannot be resolved reliably. Looking up the germline V gene (reference sequence) yields CDR1 SGHKS and CDR2 YYEKEE. A distance of 10 bases separates the germline ends of V and J, which lose 3 bases and 1 base respectively. Inclusive of the bounding cysteine and phenylalanine, the CDR3 is 15 residues long. Left in the record is the CDR3 DNA by itself, 45 bases read in frame from the first base.